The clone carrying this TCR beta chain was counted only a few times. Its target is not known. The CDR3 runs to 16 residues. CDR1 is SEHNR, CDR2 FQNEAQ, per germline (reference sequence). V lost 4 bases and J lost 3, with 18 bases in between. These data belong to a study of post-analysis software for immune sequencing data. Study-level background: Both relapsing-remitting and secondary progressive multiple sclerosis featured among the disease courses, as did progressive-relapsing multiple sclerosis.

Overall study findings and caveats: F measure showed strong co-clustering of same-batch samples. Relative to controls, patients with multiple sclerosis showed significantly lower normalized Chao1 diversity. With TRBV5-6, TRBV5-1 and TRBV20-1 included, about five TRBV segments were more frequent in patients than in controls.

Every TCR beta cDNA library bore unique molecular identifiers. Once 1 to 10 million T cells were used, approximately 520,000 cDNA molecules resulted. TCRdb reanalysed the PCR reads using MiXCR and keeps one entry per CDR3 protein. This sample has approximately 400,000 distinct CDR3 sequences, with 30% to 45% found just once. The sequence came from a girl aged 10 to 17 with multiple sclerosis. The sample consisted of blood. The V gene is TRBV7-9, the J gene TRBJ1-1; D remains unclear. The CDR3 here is CASSSSGIWRDTEAFF. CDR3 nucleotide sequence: TGTGCCAGCAGCTCATCCGGGATATGGAGGGACACTGAAGCTTTCTTT.